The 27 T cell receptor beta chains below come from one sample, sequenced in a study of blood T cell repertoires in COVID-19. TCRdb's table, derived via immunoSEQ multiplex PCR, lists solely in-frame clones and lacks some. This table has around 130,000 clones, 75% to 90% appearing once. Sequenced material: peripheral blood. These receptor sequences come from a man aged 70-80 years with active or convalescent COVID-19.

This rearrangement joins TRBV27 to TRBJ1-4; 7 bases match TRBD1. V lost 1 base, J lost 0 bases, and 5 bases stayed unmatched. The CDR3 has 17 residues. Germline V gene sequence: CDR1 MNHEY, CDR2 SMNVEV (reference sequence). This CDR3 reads CASSLLGTVTTNEKLFF. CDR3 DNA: TGTGCCAGCAGTTTATTAGGGACAGTGACAACTAATGAAAAACTGTTTTTT.

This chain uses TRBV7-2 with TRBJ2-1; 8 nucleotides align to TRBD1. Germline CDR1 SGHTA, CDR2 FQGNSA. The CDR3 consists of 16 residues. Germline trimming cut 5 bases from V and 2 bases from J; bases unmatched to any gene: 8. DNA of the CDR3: TGTGCCAGCAGCCCGACAGGGGTTGGGCCCTACAATGAGCAGTTCTTC. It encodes CASSPTGVGPYNEQFF.

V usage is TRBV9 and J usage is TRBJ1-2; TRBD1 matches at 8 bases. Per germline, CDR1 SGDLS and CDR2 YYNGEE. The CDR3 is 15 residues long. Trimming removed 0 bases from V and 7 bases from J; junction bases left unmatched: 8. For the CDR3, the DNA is TGTGCCAGCAGCGTAGTCCCAGGGGGCGGGAGTGGCTACACCTTC. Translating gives CASSVVPGGGSGYTF. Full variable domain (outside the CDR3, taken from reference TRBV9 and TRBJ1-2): DSGVTQTPKHLITATGQRVTLRCSPRSGDLSVYWYQQSLDQGLQFLIQYYNGEERAKGNILERFSAQQFPDLHSELNLSSLELGDSALYFCASSVVPGGGSGYTFGSGTRLTVV.

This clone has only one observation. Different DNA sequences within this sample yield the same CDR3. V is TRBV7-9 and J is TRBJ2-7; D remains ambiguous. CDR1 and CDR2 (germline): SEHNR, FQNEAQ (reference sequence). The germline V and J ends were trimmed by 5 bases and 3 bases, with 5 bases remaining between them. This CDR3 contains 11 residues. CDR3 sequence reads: CASSPLYEQYF. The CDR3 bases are TGTGCCAGCAGCCCCCTCTACGAGCAGTACTTC.

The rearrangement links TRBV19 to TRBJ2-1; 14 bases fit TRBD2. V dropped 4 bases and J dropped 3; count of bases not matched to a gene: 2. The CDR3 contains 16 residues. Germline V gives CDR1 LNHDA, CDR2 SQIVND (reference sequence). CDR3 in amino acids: CASSKGLAGVYNEQFF. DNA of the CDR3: TGTGCCAGTAGTAAGGGACTAGCGGGAGTCTACAATGAGCAGTTCTTC.

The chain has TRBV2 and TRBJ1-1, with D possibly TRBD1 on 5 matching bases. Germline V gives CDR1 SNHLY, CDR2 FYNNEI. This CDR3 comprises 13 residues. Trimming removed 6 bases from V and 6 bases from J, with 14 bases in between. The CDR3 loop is CASRTQGVAEAFF. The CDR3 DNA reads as TGTGCCAGCAGGACCCAAGGGGTGGCTGAAGCTTTCTTT.

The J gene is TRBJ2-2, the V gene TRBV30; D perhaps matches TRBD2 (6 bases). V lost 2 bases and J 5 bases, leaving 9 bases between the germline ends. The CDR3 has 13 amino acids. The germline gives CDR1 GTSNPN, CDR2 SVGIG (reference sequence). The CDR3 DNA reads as TGTGCCTGGAGTCCGGAGGGGACCGGGGAGCTGTTTTTT. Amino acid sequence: CAWSPEGTGELFF.

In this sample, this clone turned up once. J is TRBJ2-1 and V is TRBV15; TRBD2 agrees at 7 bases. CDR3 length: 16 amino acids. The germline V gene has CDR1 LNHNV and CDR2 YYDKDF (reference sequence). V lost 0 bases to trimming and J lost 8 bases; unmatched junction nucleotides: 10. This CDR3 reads CATSRDPQRDDYEQFF. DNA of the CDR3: TGTGCCACCAGCAGAGATCCCCAGCGGGACGACTATGAGCAGTTCTTC.

In nucleotides, the CDR3 is TGTGCCAGCAGTCACCTAGCCCGTTCGGTTAGCACCGGGGAGCTGTTTTTT. This codes for CASSHLARSVSTGELFF. This chain links TRBV27 with TRBJ2-2; D might be TRBD2 (5 bases). V was shortened by 5 bases and J by 4 bases, with 20 bases between the two germline ends. There are 17 residues in the CDR3. CDR1 and CDR2 from the germline V gene are MNHEY and SMNVEV (reference sequence).

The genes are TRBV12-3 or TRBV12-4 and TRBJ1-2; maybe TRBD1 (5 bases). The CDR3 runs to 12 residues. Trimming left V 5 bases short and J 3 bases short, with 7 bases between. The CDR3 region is CASSQGDYGYTF. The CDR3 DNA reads TGTGCCAGCAGTCAGGGCGACTATGGCTACACCTTC.

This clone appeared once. Here the CDR3 reads CASSRTEGQGNAGELFF. For the CDR3, the DNA is TGTGCCAGCTCACGGACAGAAGGTCAGGGAAACGCCGGGGAGCTGTTTTTT. The chain employs TRBV18 and TRBJ2-2; tentative D call: TRBD1 (6 bases). Per the germline V gene, CDR1 is KGHSH and CDR2 is LQKENI. The CDR3 sequence is 17 residues long. Trimming cost V 4 bases and J 6 bases, with 21 bases left between them.

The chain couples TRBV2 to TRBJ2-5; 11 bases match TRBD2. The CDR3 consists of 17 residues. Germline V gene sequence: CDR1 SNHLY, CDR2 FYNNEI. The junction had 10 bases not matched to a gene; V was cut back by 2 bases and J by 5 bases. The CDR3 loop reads CASSETSGSILGETQYF. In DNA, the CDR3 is TGTGCCAGCAGTGAAACTAGCGGGAGTATTCTTGGGGAGACCCAGTACTTC.

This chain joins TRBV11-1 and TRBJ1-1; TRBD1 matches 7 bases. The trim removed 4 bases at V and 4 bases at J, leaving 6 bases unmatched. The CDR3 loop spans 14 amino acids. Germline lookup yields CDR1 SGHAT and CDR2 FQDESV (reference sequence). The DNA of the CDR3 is TGTGCCAGCAGCTACGGACAGGTTCTCACTGAAGCTTTCTTT. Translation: CASSYGQVLTEAFF.

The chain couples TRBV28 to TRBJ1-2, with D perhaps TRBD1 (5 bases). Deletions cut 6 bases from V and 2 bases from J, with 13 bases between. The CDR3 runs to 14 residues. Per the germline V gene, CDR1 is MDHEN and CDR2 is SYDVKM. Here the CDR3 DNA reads TGTGCCAGCAGCCCGCCGGCAGGGAACTATGGCTACACCTTC. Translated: CASSPPAGNYGYTF.

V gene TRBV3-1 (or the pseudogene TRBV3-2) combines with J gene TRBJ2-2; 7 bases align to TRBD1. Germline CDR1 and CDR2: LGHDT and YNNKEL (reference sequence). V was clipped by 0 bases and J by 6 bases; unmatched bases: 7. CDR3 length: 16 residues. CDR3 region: CASSQERQGIPGELFF. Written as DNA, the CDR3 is TGTGCCAGCAGCCAAGAGAGACAGGGAATCCCCGGGGAGCTGTTTTTT.

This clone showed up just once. CDR3 sequence: CASSLAQNYGYTF. Here the CDR3 DNA reads TGTGCCAGCAGCTTAGCACAGAACTATGGCTACACCTTC. The V gene is TRBV7-2, the J gene TRBJ1-2; D remains ambiguous. Germline V gives CDR1 SGHTA, CDR2 FQGNSA. The CDR3 length is 13 residues. Between the trimmed V and J ends, which lost 0 bases and 2 bases, there was a span of 4 bases. Filled out from reference TRBV7-2 and TRBJ1-2, the complete variable domain reads GAGVSQSPSNKVTEKGKDVELRCDPISGHTALYWYRQSLGQGLEFLIYFQGNSAPDKSGLPSDRFSAERTGGSVSTLTIQRTQQEDSAVYLCASSLAQNYGYTFGSGTRLTVV.

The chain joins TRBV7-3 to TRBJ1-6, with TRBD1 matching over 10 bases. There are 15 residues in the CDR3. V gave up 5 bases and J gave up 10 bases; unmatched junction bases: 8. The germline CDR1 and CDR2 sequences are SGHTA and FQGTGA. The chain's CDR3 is CASSQTGGQGSPLHF. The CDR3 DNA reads TGTGCCAGCAGCCAGACAGGGGGCCAAGGATCACCCCTCCACTTT.

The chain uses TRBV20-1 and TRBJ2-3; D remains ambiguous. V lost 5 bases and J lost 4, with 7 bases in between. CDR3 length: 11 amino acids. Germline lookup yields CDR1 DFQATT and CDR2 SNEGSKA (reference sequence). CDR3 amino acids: CSAPFADTQYF. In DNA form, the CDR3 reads TGCAGTGCTCCGTTCGCAGATACGCAGTATTTT.

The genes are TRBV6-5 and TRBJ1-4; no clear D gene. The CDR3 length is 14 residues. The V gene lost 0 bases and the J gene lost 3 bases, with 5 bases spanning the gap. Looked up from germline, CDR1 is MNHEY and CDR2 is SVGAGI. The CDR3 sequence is CASSYSRPNEKLFF. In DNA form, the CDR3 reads TGTGCCAGCAGTTACTCGCGGCCTAATGAAAAACTGTTTTTT.

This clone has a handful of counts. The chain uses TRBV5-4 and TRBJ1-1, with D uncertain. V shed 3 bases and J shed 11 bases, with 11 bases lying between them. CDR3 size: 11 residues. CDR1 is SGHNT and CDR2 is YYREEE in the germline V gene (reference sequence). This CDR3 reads CASSWNGLAFF. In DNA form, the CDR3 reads TGTGCCAGCAGCTGGAACGGGTTGGCTTTCTTT.

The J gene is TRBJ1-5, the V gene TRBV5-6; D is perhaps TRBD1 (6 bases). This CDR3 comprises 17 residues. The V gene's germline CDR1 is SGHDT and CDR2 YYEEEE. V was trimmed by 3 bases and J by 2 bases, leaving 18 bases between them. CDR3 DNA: TGTGCCAGCAGCTCCTGGGCAGGGGAGGGCCGCAATCAGCCCCAGCATTTT. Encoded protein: CASSSWAGEGRNQPQHF.

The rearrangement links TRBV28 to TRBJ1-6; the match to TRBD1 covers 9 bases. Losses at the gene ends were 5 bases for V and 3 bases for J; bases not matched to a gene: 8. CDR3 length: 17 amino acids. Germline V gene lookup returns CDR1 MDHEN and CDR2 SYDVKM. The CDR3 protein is CASSLEQGALYNSPLHF. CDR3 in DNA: TGTGCCAGCAGTCTAGAACAGGGGGCGCTCTATAATTCACCCCTCCACTTT.

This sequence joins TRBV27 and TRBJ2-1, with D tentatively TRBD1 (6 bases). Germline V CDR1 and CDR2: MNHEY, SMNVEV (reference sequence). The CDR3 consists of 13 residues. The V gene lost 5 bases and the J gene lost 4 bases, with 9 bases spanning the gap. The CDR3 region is CASSPGQYNEQFF. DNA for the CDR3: TGTGCCAGCAGTCCGGGACAATACAATGAGCAGTTCTTC.

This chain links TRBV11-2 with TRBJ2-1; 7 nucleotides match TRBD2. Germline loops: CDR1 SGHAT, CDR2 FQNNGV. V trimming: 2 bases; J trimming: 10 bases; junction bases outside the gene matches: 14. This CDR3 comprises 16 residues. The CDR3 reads CASSLRSERDPGEQFF. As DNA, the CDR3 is TGTGCCAGCAGCTTAAGGTCGGAGCGGGACCCGGGCGAGCAGTTCTTC.

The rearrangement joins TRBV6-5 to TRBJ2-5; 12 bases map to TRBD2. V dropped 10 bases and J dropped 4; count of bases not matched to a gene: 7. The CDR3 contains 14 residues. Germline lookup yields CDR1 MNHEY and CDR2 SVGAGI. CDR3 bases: TGTGCCATCGTGACTAGCGGGGGACTAGAGACCCAGTACTTC. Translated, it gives CAIVTSGGLETQYF.

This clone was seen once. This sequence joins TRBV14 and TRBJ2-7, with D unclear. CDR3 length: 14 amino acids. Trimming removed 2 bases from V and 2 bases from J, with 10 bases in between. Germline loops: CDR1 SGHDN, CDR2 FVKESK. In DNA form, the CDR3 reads TGTGCCAGCAGCCAATTAGCTTTCGCCTACGAGCAGTACTTC. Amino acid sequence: CASSQLAFAYEQYF.

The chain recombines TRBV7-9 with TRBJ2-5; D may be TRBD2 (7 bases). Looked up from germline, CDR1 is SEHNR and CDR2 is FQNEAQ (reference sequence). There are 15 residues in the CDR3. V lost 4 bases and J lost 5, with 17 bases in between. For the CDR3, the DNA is TGTGCCAGCAGCTCGCCGTTGGGGGGGCGCGAGACCCAGTACTTC. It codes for CASSSPLGGRETQYF.